The 21 T cell receptor beta chains below come from one sample, sequenced in a study of spatial heterogeneity in lung cancer. TCRdb re-called the 5' RACE reads with MiXCR, one entry per CDR3 protein. The sample contains 20,000 to 25,000 distinct CDR3 sequences, about 7% of which appear only once. Noted time point: sample taken at primary tumor resection. Material: PBMCs, obtained at surgery. These receptors were taken from a male donor with early-stage non-small cell lung cancer.

This clonotype has ten or more counts. The gene calls are TRBV5-4 and TRBJ2-5; possible D gene TRBD2, 6 bases. Deletions cut 2 bases from V and 1 base from J, with 9 bases between. Germline V gives CDR1 SGHNT, CDR2 YYREEE (reference sequence). This CDR3 is 14 amino acids long. This CDR3 reads CASSLGGVQETQYF. Written as DNA, the CDR3 is TGTGCCAGCAGCTTAGGAGGGGTCCAAGAGACCCAGTACTTC.

The chain combines TRBV30 with TRBJ1-4; a possible D gene is TRBD1 (5 bases). V shed 0 bases and J shed 10 bases, with 21 bases lying between them. Per germline, CDR1 GTSNPN and CDR2 SVGIG (reference sequence). This CDR3 has 16 residues. Here the CDR3 reads CAWSVEGSSGGGKLFF. CDR3 sequence (DNA): TGTGCCTGGAGTGTTGAGGGGAGCTCAGGAGGAGGAAAACTGTTTTTT. The complete variable domain, with remaining parts taken from reference TRBV30 and TRBJ1-4, reads SQTIHQWPATLVQPVGSPLSLECTVEGTSNPNLYWYRQAAGRGLQLLFYSVGIGQISSEVPQNLSASRPQDRQFILSSKKLLLSDSGFYLCAWSVEGSSGGGKLFFGSGTQLSVL.

This clonotype showed up just a few times. This chain connects TRBV7-9 to TRBJ2-1; 11 bases align to TRBD2. The germline V gene encodes CDR1 SEHNR and CDR2 FQNEAQ (reference sequence). Unmatched junction bases numbered 3, after V lost 2 bases and J lost 12 bases. This CDR3 has 13 amino acids. The CDR3 sequence: CASSLTSGSRQFF. The CDR3 nucleotides are TGTGCCAGCAGCTTAACTAGCGGGAGTCGGCAGTTCTTC.

This rearrangement joins TRBV10-3 to TRBJ2-3; TRBD1 aligns across 7 bases. The J segment lost 4 bases and the V segment lost 3 bases, leaving 4 bases of the junction unmatched. The length of the CDR3 is 14 residues. CDR1 is ENHRY, CDR2 SYGVKD, per germline. CDR3 in DNA: TGTGCCATCAGTGACAGAGGGGGCTCAGATACGCAGTATTTT. It encodes CAISDRGGSDTQYF.

With respect to this clonotype: A much larger clone differs by one base, so this may be a read error. This CDR3 reads CACSSGTGSYEQYF. The DNA of the CDR3 is TGCGCCTGCAGCTCCGGGACAGGTTCCTACGAGCAGTACTTC. V gene TRBV5-1 combines with J gene TRBJ2-7, with TRBD1 matching 8 bases. The CDR3 is 14 residues long. From germline, CDR1 is SGHRS and CDR2 YFSETQ. The full variable domain, in which reference TRBV5-1 and TRBJ2-7 provide the parts outside the CDR3, is KAGVTQTPRYLIKTRGQQVTLSCSPISGHRSVSWYQQTPGQGLQFLFEYFSETQRNKGNFPGRFSGRQFSNSRSEMNVSTLELGDSALYLCACSSGTGSYEQYFGPGTRLTVT.

This clonotype was detected ten times or more. The chain recombines TRBV27 with TRBJ1-1; the D gene is possibly TRBD1 (6 bases). CDR3 length: 12 residues. CDR1 and CDR2 from the germline V gene are MNHEY and SMNVEV (reference sequence). V lost 3 bases and J 11 bases, leaving 13 bases between the germline ends. The CDR3 sequence is CASSFQGRDAFF. The CDR3 region has the DNA TGTGCCAGCAGTTTTCAGGGGCGGGATGCTTTCTTT.

This clonotype showed up many times. The rearrangement uses TRBV28 and TRBJ1-5; D is ambiguous. CDR1 is MDHEN and CDR2 is SYDVKM in the germline V gene. This CDR3 has 14 amino acids. Trimming pared 7 bases from V and 0 bases from J, leaving 10 bases between. CDR3 DNA sequence: TGTGCCAGCAAGCCTGCGGGTAGCAATCAGCCCCAGCATTTT. It codes for CASKPAGSNQPQHF.

This clonotype occurred many times. This chain links TRBV12-3 or TRBV12-4 with TRBJ1-2; D is possibly TRBD1 (6 bases). The CDR3 contains 12 residues. Trimming left V 11 bases short and J 4 bases short, with 14 bases between. CDR3 sequence (DNA): TGTGCCGTCCGGACAGAGAGCTATGGCTACACCTTC. Its protein is CAVRTESYGYTF.

This clonotype was picked up many times. The chain combines TRBV25-1 with TRBJ2-7; possibly TRBD2 for D (5 bases). The CDR3 extends over 12 amino acids. The V gene lost 4 bases and the J gene lost 3 bases, with 7 bases spanning the gap. Per the germline V gene, CDR1 is MGHDK and CDR2 is SYGVNS. CDR3: CASSGGFYEQYF. The CDR3 DNA reads TGTGCCAGCAGTGGCGGGTTCTACGAGCAGTACTTC.

This clonotype occurred many times. V gene TRBV7-9 combines with J gene TRBJ1-1, with D perhaps matching TRBD1 (5 bases). V lost 0 bases and J 4 bases, leaving 6 bases between the germline ends. The germline gives CDR1 SEHNR, CDR2 FQNEAQ (reference sequence). The CDR3 contains 13 residues. CDR3 protein: CASSLAGVTEAFF. DNA for the CDR3: TGTGCCAGCAGCTTAGCAGGGGTCACTGAAGCTTTCTTT.

This clonotype has a count of ten or more. V is TRBV5-5 and J is TRBJ2-7; TRBD2 matches at 13 bases. The CDR3 extends over 12 amino acids. J gave up 13 bases and V 8 bases, and 9 bases lay outside the gene matches. Germline-derived CDR1 and CDR2 are SGHKS and YYEKEE (reference sequence). The CDR3 protein is CASTGLAGVEYF. The CDR3, as DNA: TGTGCCAGTACAGGACTAGCGGGAGTTGAATACTTC.

This clonotype has at least ten counts. The chain recombines TRBV19 with TRBJ2-7; TRBD1 might be the D (6 bases). The CDR3 runs to 14 residues. V lost 3 bases to trimming and J lost 6 bases, with 15 bases between them. The germline gives CDR1 LNHDA, CDR2 SQIVND (reference sequence). CDR3 nucleotide sequence: TGTGCCAGTAGTATCCCGGACAGCCCTATCGAGCAGTACGTC. Translation gives CASSIPDSPIEQYV.

This clonotype was seen repeatedly, ten times or more. The rearrangement joins TRBV24-1 to TRBJ2-1; TRBD2 matches 10 bases. The germline gives CDR1 KGHDR, CDR2 SFDVKD. The CDR3 loop spans 16 amino acids. V lost 4 bases to trimming and J lost 5 bases; unmatched junction nucleotides: 7. DNA of the CDR3: TGTGCCACCAGTGACTTTCCAACTAGCGGGGACAATGAGCAGTTCTTC. It is translated as CATSDFPTSGDNEQFF.

The table lists this clonotype with many counts. The CDR3 bases are TGCAGTGCACAGGACAGCTTCCTTTACGGCTACACCTTC. Protein sequence: CSAQDSFLYGYTF. This chain joins TRBV20-1 and TRBJ1-2; D is possibly TRBD1 (6 bases). The CDR3 runs to 13 residues. V shed 6 bases and J shed 8 bases, with 19 bases lying between them. In germline, CDR1 is DFQATT, CDR2 SNEGSKA (reference sequence).

Sample share makes this clonotype medium-sized. The chain combines TRBV10-3 with TRBJ1-3; D is unresolved. The V end was cut by 6 bases, the J end by 0 bases, with 6 bases between. CDR3 length: 13 residues. Looked up from germline, CDR1 is ENHRY and CDR2 is SYGVKD. The CDR3 is CAIRVLSGNTIYF. The CDR3 region has the DNA TGTGCCATCAGAGTACTCTCTGGAAACACCATATATTTT.

This clonotype has a count of ten or more. This chain connects TRBV7-9 to TRBJ1-6, with 10 bases identical to TRBD1. This CDR3 region has 15 residues. Losses at the gene ends were 5 bases for V and 11 bases for J; bases not matched to a gene: 9. In germline, CDR1 is SEHNR, CDR2 FQNEAQ (reference sequence). The CDR3 region has the DNA TGTGCCAGCAGCCACCACCGGGACAGGGGTGCACCCCTCCACTTT. Translating gives CASSHHRDRGAPLHF.

The chain is built from TRBV5-1 and TRBJ2-3; D remains unclear. Germline V gene sequence: CDR1 SGHRS, CDR2 YFSETQ. This CDR3 comprises 20 residues. Trimming shortened V by 0 bases and J by 0 bases, and 23 bases separated the two germline ends. The CDR3 sequence: CASSLEVGIPGAASTDTQYF. In DNA, the CDR3 is TGCGCCAGCAGCTTGGAGGTTGGTATACCCGGCGCAGCTAGCACAGATACGCAGTATTTT.

This clonotype was recorded at least ten times. The chain combines TRBV28 with TRBJ1-1; 8 bases are a match to TRBD1. In germline, CDR1 is MDHEN, CDR2 SYDVKM. With 6 bases clipped from V and 0 bases from J, the junction kept 3 bases outside the gene matches. This CDR3 contains 14 residues. CDR3 coding DNA: TGTGCCAGCAGAACAGGGGGGTTGAACACTGAAGCTTTCTTT. It specifies CASRTGGLNTEAFF.

This clonotype was found many times. CDR3 DNA: TGCGCCAGCAGATACACAGGGGGAGATGGCTACACCTTC. Its translation is CASRYTGGDGYTF. This chain uses TRBV5-1 with TRBJ1-2; 8 nucleotides agree with TRBD1. Germline V gene data show CDR1 as SGHRS and CDR2 as YFSETQ. This CDR3 spans 13 amino acids. The V and J ends lost 5 bases and 6 bases, in that order; junction bases with no gene match: 6.

This clonotype was seen a few times. The gene calls are TRBV5-1 and TRBJ2-2; the match to TRBD1 covers 7 bases. Germline V CDR1 and CDR2: SGHRS, YFSETQ. CDR3 length equals 15 residues. V lost 3 bases, J lost 2 bases, and 4 bases stayed unmatched. The CDR3 DNA reads TGCGCCAGCAGCTCAAACAGGGGCAACACCGGGGAGCTGTTTTTT. Amino acid sequence: CASSSNRGNTGELFF.

In its sample, this clonotype is medium-sized. J is TRBJ2-4 and V is TRBV12-3 or TRBV12-4, with 7 bases fitting TRBD1. Losses at the gene ends were 6 bases for V and 7 bases for J; bases not matched to a gene: 9. This CDR3 has 14 amino acids. The CDR3 DNA reads as TGTGCCAGCAGGCCTCAGGGGGTTAAGAACATTCAGTACTTC. Translated, it gives CASRPQGVKNIQYF.